One sample yielded the 17 T cell receptor beta chains listed below, sequenced in a study of glioma-infiltrating T cells (TCRdb year 2016). This sample was sequenced with an Illumina MiSeq. TCR alpha and beta CDR3 regions were amplified with the iRepertoire nested amplicon-rescue multiplex PCR (arm-PCR) platform from RNA. TCRdb reprocessed the public reads (quality trimming at Q25 with fastp, clone calling with MiXCR) and kept in-frame beta chains. Rows are combined by CDR3 protein, so each entry shows the most common genes and DNA. Within this sample are about 210,000 distinct CDR3 sequences, with 32% of them counted one time only. Of the sample, around 20% falls within the top ten clones. Sequencing input: glioma tissue, nonneoplastic brain tissue, or PBMCs (not recorded which). The receptors were sampled from a human donor with low-grade glioma or glioblastoma, undergoing nonglioma brain surgery, or in good health (not recorded which).

This chain links TRBV6-2 or TRBV6-3 with TRBJ2-7; 8 nucleotides line up with TRBD2. This CDR3 is 15 amino acids long. V shed 6 bases, J shed 7 bases, and the junction held 14 bases outside the gene matches. The germline CDR1 and CDR2 sequences are MNHEY and SVGEGT. The CDR3 nucleotides are TGTGCCAGCAGCGCGGGGCTAGCGGGCCGCAATGAGCAGTACTTC. It codes for CASSAGLAGRNEQYF.

This clonotype has at least ten counts. The chain recombines TRBV6-2 or TRBV6-3 with TRBJ2-6; D unclear. Germline CDR1 and CDR2: MNHEY and SVGEGT. V lost 5 bases and J 0 bases, leaving 8 bases between the germline ends. The CDR3 length is 15 residues. CDR3 sequence (DNA): TGTGCCAGCAGTCAGCTACCCTCTGGGGCCAACGTCCTGACTTTC. Amino acids: CASSQLPSGANVLTF.

For this clonotype: This may stem from a read error, because a much larger clone lies one nucleotide away. The chain recombines TRBV12-3 or TRBV12-4 with TRBJ1-1; TRBD1 matches at 7 bases. CDR3 length: 13 residues. Losses at the gene ends were 6 bases for V and 6 bases for J; bases not matched to a gene: 7. CDR3 bases: TGTGCCAGCAGCTCCGGGACAGAGGCTGAAGCTTTCTTT. This gives the protein CASSSGTEAEAFF.

There are many counts of this clonotype. The V gene is TRBV7-9, the J gene TRBJ2-1, with D uncertain. Germline V gene sequence: CDR1 SEHNR, CDR2 FQNEAQ (reference sequence). The CDR3 is 13 amino acids. V was clipped by 5 bases and J by 6 bases, with 11 bases between them. The CDR3 here is CASSPLHSNEQFF. Here the CDR3 DNA reads TGTGCCAGCAGCCCCCTCCACTCCAATGAGCAGTTCTTC.

This clonotype was seen many times. The chain links TRBV7-3 to TRBJ2-1; tentatively, D is TRBD2 (6 bases). This CDR3 spans 15 amino acids. Germline V gene lookup returns CDR1 SGHTA and CDR2 FQGTGA. V was shortened by 5 bases and J by 4 bases, with 15 bases between the two germline ends. The CDR3 DNA reads as TGTGCCAGCAGCCCCTCCCTAGCGCAATACAATGAGCAGTTCTTC. As protein: CASSPSLAQYNEQFF.

This clonotype was seen repeatedly, ten times or more. The chain is built from TRBV28 and TRBJ2-3, with D possibly matching TRBD2 (5 bases). The CDR3 contains 12 residues. With 6 bases removed from V and 5 bases from J, the gap between germline ends came to 9 bases. Germline V gene data show CDR1 as MDHEN and CDR2 as SYDVKM. CDR3 protein: CASRLVGDTQYF. In nucleotides, the CDR3 is TGTGCCAGCAGACTAGTTGGAGATACGCAGTATTTT.

As DNA, the CDR3 is TGTGCCAGCAGTTATGTACGACAGTACTACGAGCAGTTCTTC. As protein: CASSYVRQYYEQFF. The chain links TRBV27 to TRBJ2-1; D is possibly TRBD1 (5 bases). From germline, CDR1 is MNHEY and CDR2 SMNVEV (reference sequence). This CDR3 has 14 amino acids. Trimming removed 4 bases at V and 10 bases at J, with 17 bases between.

This clonotype was seen many times. The chain is built from TRBV20-1 and TRBJ2-1, with a weak D call TRBD1 (6 bases). The CDR3 is 12 residues long. From germline, CDR1 is DFQATT and CDR2 SNEGSKA (reference sequence). V lost 3 bases to trimming and J lost 7 bases, with 10 bases between them. CDR3 DNA: TGCAGTGCTAGTCTTCAGGGGAATGAGCAGTTCTTC. As protein: CSASLQGNEQFF.

The genes are TRBV19 and TRBJ2-5; D gene unclear. V lost 4 bases and J lost 2, with 14 bases in between. The CDR3 consists of 15 residues. The germline gives CDR1 LNHDA, CDR2 SQIVND (reference sequence). CDR3 nucleotide sequence: TGTGCCAGTAGTAACGTGGCAGCCCCGCAAGAGACCCAGTACTTC. Translating it yields CASSNVAAPQETQYF. The variable domain in full, completed from reference TRBV19 and TRBJ2-5, reads DGGITQSPKYLFRKEGQNVTLSCEQNLNHDAMYWYRQDPGQGLRLIYYSQIVNDFQKGDIAEGYSVSREKKESFPLTVTSAQKNPTAFYLCASSNVAAPQETQYFGPGTRLLVL.

The sample holds many counts of this clonotype. V and J are TRBV5-1 and TRBJ2-7; a possible D gene is TRBD2 (6 bases). V gave up 3 bases and J gave up 7 bases, with 11 bases separating them. CDR1 and CDR2 (germline): SGHRS, YFSETQ. The CDR3 has 12 residues. CDR3 loop: CASSSIGGEQYF. The CDR3 DNA reads TGCGCCAGCAGCTCGATTGGGGGGGAGCAGTACTTC. The full variable domain, its missing parts supplied by reference TRBV5-1 and TRBJ2-7, is KAGVTQTPRYLIKTRGQQVTLSCSPISGHRSVSWYQQTPGQGLQFLFEYFSETQRNKGNFPGRFSGRQFSNSRSEMNVSTLELGDSALYLCASSSIGGEQYFGPGTRLTVT.

Remarks on this clonotype: Given a much more abundant clone one base away, this may be a read error. V gene TRBV20-1 combines with J gene TRBJ2-6, with 8 bases that match TRBD1. Trimming took 6 bases from V and 2 from J; bases not matched to a gene: 6. Germline CDR1 is DFQATT and CDR2 is SNEGSKA (reference sequence). The length of the CDR3 is 15 residues. The CDR3 DNA sequence: TGCAGTGCCACCCCGACAGGGGCTGGGGCCAACGTCCTGACTTTC. Protein sequence: CSATPTGAGANVLTF.

In its sample, this clonotype was seen a few times. This chain joins TRBV19 and TRBJ1-2; 8 bases line up with TRBD1. This CDR3 has 14 residues. The junction had 6 bases not matched to a gene; V was cut back by 5 bases and J by 4 bases. Germline values: CDR1 LNHDA, CDR2 SQIVND (reference sequence). CDR3 bases: TGTGCCAGTAGTGCTCGGACAGGGATCTATGGCTACACCTTC. It specifies CASSARTGIYGYTF.

The chain carries TRBV12-5 and TRBJ2-3; 8 bases are shared with TRBD1. CDR3 length equals 18 residues. V lost 4 bases, J lost 3 bases, and 15 bases stayed unmatched. CDR1 and CDR2 from the germline V gene are LGHNT and FRNRAP. The CDR3, as DNA: TGTGCTAGTGGTTCCACCATTGGGCAGGGGGCCGATACAGATACGCAGTATTTT. Its protein is CASGSTIGQGADTDTQYF.

This clonotype was picked up many times. The chain joins TRBV20-1 to TRBJ2-1, with 7 bases aligning to TRBD1. Germline V gene sequence: CDR1 DFQATT, CDR2 SNEGSKA (reference sequence). Trimming took 5 bases from V and 7 from J; bases not matched to a gene: 8. The CDR3 consists of 13 residues. CDR3 protein: CSARTGGLNEQFF. DNA for the CDR3: TGCAGTGCTCGGACAGGAGGCCTGAATGAGCAGTTCTTC.

This clonotype was observed many times. V is TRBV15 and J is TRBJ2-1; D may be TRBD2 (5 bases). V shed 5 bases and J shed 4 bases, with 15 bases lying between them. The CDR3 runs to 15 residues. Germline V gene data show CDR1 as LNHNV and CDR2 as YYDKDF (reference sequence). The chain's CDR3 is CATSPPGYNYNEQFF. The CDR3 DNA follows: TGTGCCACCAGCCCCCCGGGGTACAATTACAATGAGCAGTTCTTC.

There are a few counts of this clonotype. The rearrangement joins TRBV6-2 or TRBV6-3 to TRBJ1-5; 7 bases fit TRBD1. Trimming removed 7 bases from V and 4 bases from J; junction bases left unmatched: 10. Germline values: CDR1 MNHEY, CDR2 SVGEGT. The CDR3 length is 15 residues. The CDR3 sequence: CASISDRAGNQPQHF. In DNA form, the CDR3 reads TGTGCCAGCATCTCTGACAGGGCAGGTAATCAGCCCCAGCATTTT.

The chain recombines TRBV19 with TRBJ2-3, with a possible D match to TRBD2 (6 bases). Germline V gene lookup returns CDR1 LNHDA and CDR2 SQIVND (reference sequence). The V gene lost 3 bases and the J gene lost 2 bases, with 15 bases spanning the gap. The CDR3 runs 16 residues. CDR3 residues: CASSIRELAPTDTQYF. Written as DNA, the CDR3 is TGTGCCAGTAGTATTCGGGAGCTCGCCCCCACAGATACGCAGTATTTT.